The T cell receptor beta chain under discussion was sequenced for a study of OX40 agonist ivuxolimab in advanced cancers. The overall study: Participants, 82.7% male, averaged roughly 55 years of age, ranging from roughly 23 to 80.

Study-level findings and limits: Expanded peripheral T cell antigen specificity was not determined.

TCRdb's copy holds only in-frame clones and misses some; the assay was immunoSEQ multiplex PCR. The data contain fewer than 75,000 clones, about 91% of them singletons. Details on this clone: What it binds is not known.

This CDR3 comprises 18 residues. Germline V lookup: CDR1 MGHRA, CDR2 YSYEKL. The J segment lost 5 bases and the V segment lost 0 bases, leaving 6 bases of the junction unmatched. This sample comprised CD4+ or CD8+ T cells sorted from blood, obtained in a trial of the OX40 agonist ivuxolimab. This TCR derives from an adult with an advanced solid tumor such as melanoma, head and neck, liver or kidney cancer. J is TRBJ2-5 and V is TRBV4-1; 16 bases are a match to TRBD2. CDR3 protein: CASSQDPGLAGGPETQYF. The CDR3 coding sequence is TGCGCCAGCAGCCAAGATCCGGGACTAGCGGGAGGGCCTGAGACCCAGTACTTC.